The 32 T cell receptor beta chains given below trace back to one sample, sequenced in a study of blood T cell repertoires in COVID-19. Sequenced by immunoSEQ multiplex PCR; TCRdb stores in-frame clones only, minus some. The repertoire holds a few hundred thousand clones, with roughly 87% as singletons. The specimen was peripheral blood. These receptor sequences come from a man younger than 35 with active or convalescent COVID-19.

The chain has TRBV18 and TRBJ2-7; TRBD2 matches at 7 bases. V dropped 6 bases and J dropped 4; count of bases not matched to a gene: 12. The CDR3 extends over 15 amino acids. The germline V gene encodes CDR1 KGHSH and CDR2 LQKENI. The CDR3 protein is CASSPMTSSTYEQYF. As DNA, the CDR3 is TGTGCCAGCTCCCCTATGACTAGCTCAACTTACGAGCAGTACTTC.

The chain employs TRBV10-2 and TRBJ2-3; 9 bases line up with TRBD2. The V gene's germline CDR1 is WSHSY and CDR2 SAAADI. CDR3 length equals 15 residues. J lost 5 bases, V lost 4 bases, and 7 bases had no gene match. The DNA for the CDR3 is TGCGCCAGCAGTGGGGACGGACTAGCGTTAGATACGCAGTATTTT. Amino acids: CASSGDGLALDTQYF.

J is TRBJ2-5 and V is TRBV27; TRBD1 aligns across 8 bases. The germline V gene encodes CDR1 MNHEY and CDR2 SMNVEV (reference sequence). The CDR3 spans 17 residues. With V trimmed by 4 bases and J by 1 base, 11 bases remained unmatched. CDR3 nucleotide sequence: TGTGCCAGCAGTTCCTCCCGACAGGGGATATTCCAAGAGACCCAGTACTTC. Translating it yields CASSSSRQGIFQETQYF.

J is TRBJ2-1 and V is TRBV5-1; D not resolved. Trimming took 0 bases from V and 9 from J, leaving 13 bases between them. This CDR3 region has 14 residues. CDR1 SGHRS and CDR2 YFSETQ come from the germline V gene. The CDR3 DNA follows: TGCGCCAGCAGCTTGGAGTTAGTAGCTGGTGAGCAGTTCTTC. Translated, it gives CASSLELVAGEQFF.

The chain recombines TRBV29-1 with TRBJ2-7; D is uncertain. V shed 0 bases and J shed 2 bases, with 17 bases lying between them. CDR3 size: 16 residues. Germline V gene data show CDR1 as SQVTM and CDR2 as ANQGSEA. CDR3 DNA: TGCAGCGTTGAAGATCGAGGTCCCAAAGGTACCTACGAGCAGTACTTC. It yields the protein CSVEDRGPKGTYEQYF.

V usage is TRBV5-6 and J usage is TRBJ1-2; D gene uncertain. Trimming removed 1 base from V and 3 bases from J, with 7 bases in between. The CDR3 is made up of 13 amino acids. Germline V lookup: CDR1 SGHDT, CDR2 YYEEEE. CDR3 amino acids: CASSLPSDYGYTF. In DNA, the CDR3 is TGTGCCAGCAGCTTGCCGTCAGACTATGGCTACACCTTC.

This chain joins TRBV7-3 and TRBJ1-1; tentative D call: TRBD1 (5 bases). Trimming cost V 5 bases and J 4 bases, with 11 bases left between them. CDR3 length equals 13 residues. Germline V gene sequence: CDR1 SGHTA, CDR2 FQGTGA. The CDR3 nucleotides read TGTGCCAGCAGCCCAGGGAGGTCCACTGAAGCTTTCTTT. Translation: CASSPGRSTEAFF.

This chain uses TRBV6-6 with TRBJ1-3, with 8 bases identical to TRBD1. From germline, CDR1 is MNHNY and CDR2 SVGAGI (reference sequence). Trimming removed 5 bases from V and 0 bases from J; junction bases left unmatched: 15. CDR3 length: 19 amino acids. CDR3 sequence: CASSLRPKSGGYSGNTIYF. The CDR3, as DNA: TGTGCCAGCAGTCTACGTCCTAAGTCAGGGGGCTACTCTGGAAACACCATATATTTT.

The chain employs TRBV27 and TRBJ1-5; D uncertain. V was clipped by 0 bases and J by 9 bases, with 9 bases between them. This CDR3 has 13 residues. Germline CDR1 and CDR2: MNHEY and SMNVEV (reference sequence). The CDR3 region has the DNA TGTGCCAGCAGTTTATCGTGGCCGGGGCCCCAGCATTTT. Its protein product is CASSLSWPGPQHF.

The rearrangement joins TRBV7-9 to TRBJ2-7; maybe TRBD2 (7 bases). V dropped 5 bases and J dropped 3 bases, with 14 bases sitting between them. The CDR3 has 14 residues. Looked up from germline, CDR1 is SEHNR and CDR2 is FQNEAQ (reference sequence). Here the CDR3 reads CASSPGGAYYEQYF. Written as DNA, the CDR3 is TGTGCCAGCAGCCCGGGGGGCGCATACTACGAGCAGTACTTC. The whole variable domain, filled in from reference TRBV7-9 and TRBJ2-7, reads DTGVSQNPRHKITKRGQNVTFRCDPISEHNRLYWYRQTLGQGPEFLTYFQNEAQLEKSRLLSDRFSAERPKGSFSTLEIQRTEQGDSAMYLCASSPGGAYYEQYFGPGTRLTVT.

The J gene is TRBJ1-1, the V gene TRBV19; tentative D call: TRBD1 (5 bases). This CDR3 comprises 14 residues. Trimming removed 3 bases from V and 1 base from J, with 9 bases in between. Germline V gives CDR1 LNHDA, CDR2 SQIVND (reference sequence). The CDR3 DNA follows: TGTGCCAGTAGTATCCCCAGGGAGAACACTGAAGCTTTCTTT. Translation: CASSIPRENTEAFF. The full variable domain, rest sourced from reference TRBV19 and TRBJ1-1, is DGGITQSPKYLFRKEGQNVTLSCEQNLNHDAMYWYRQDPGQGLRLIYYSQIVNDFQKGDIAEGYSVSREKKESFPLTVTSAQKNPTAFYLCASSIPRENTEAFFGQGTRLTVV.

The rearrangement uses TRBV7-9 and TRBJ1-6; the D is unclear. Trimming cost V 5 bases and J 11 bases, with 10 bases left between them. The CDR3 is 12 residues long. Germline V gene data show CDR1 as SEHNR and CDR2 as FQNEAQ (reference sequence). As DNA, the CDR3 is TGTGCCAGCAGCCCCCCCGGGGCACCCCTCCACTTT. This gives the protein CASSPPGAPLHF.

This rearrangement joins TRBV15 to TRBJ2-2; the D is unclear. The CDR3 is 14 residues long. The germline V gene has CDR1 LNHNV and CDR2 YYDKDF (reference sequence). V gave up 0 bases and J gave up 5 bases, with 7 bases separating them. CDR3 nucleotide sequence: TGTGCCACCAGCAGAGAAGTCACAACCGGGGAGCTGTTTTTT. Amino acid sequence: CATSREVTTGELFF.

The gene calls are TRBV5-1 and TRBJ2-7, with 10 bases matching TRBD1. V was pared by 4 bases and J by 4 bases, with 8 bases of the junction left unmatched. CDR3 length: 15 amino acids. CDR1 is SGHRS and CDR2 is YFSETQ in the germline V gene. The CDR3 loop reads CASSLGQGVTYEQYF. The CDR3 bases are TGCGCCAGCAGCCTCGGACAGGGGGTCACGTACGAGCAGTACTTC.

V is TRBV7-3 and J is TRBJ1-4; D is unclear. The CDR3 contains 13 residues. The germline V gene has CDR1 SGHTA and CDR2 FQGTGA. The V and J ends lost 4 bases and 7 bases respectively, with 10 bases between them. DNA for the CDR3: TGTGCCAGCAGCTGGGGTCGGGGTGAAAAACTGTTTTTT. Its protein product is CASSWGRGEKLFF.

The rearrangement joins TRBV7-9 to TRBJ2-3, with 9 bases aligning to TRBD1. CDR1 SEHNR and CDR2 FQNEAQ come from the germline V gene (reference sequence). There are 17 residues in the CDR3. J lost 6 bases, V lost 7 bases, and 17 bases had no gene match. This chain's CDR3 is CASTPRQGGVGLDTQYF. CDR3 coding DNA: TGTGCCAGCACCCCCCGACAGGGGGGGGTGGGGTTGGATACGCAGTATTTT.

The rearrangement links TRBV19 to TRBJ1-2; 8 bases agree with TRBD1. The V gene's germline CDR1 is LNHDA and CDR2 SQIVND (reference sequence). Germline trimming cut 5 bases from V and 5 bases from J; bases unmatched to any gene: 4. There are 13 residues in the CDR3. CDR3 nucleotide sequence: TGTGCCAGTAGTCCACGGACAGGGTATGGCTACACCTTC. This translates into CASSPRTGYGYTF.

The CDR3 reads CASLGAGEQYF. Here the CDR3 DNA reads TGTGCCAGTCTCGGAGCGGGAGAGCAGTACTTC. The V call is TRBV19, the J call TRBJ2-7, with TRBD2 matching 7 bases. This CDR3 has 11 amino acids. The V gene's germline CDR1 is LNHDA and CDR2 SQIVND (reference sequence). J gave up 7 bases and V 8 bases, and 5 bases lay outside the gene matches.

The V and J genes are TRBV4-1 and TRBJ2-3, with D maybe TRBD2 (7 bases). V lost 11 bases to trimming and J lost 8 bases, with 23 bases between them. This CDR3 region has 14 residues. Germline V CDR1 and CDR2: MGHRA, YSYEKL. CDR3 DNA: TGCGCCTCCAGTGGCGGGGGCCTGCAGGGTACGCAGTATTTT. Translation: CASSGGGLQGTQYF.

The chain employs TRBV18 and TRBJ1-2; no definite D call. Germline V gives CDR1 KGHSH, CDR2 LQKENI. V was pared by 4 bases and J by 0 bases, with 12 bases between. The CDR3 is 15 residues long. The CDR3 protein is CASSLESDSNYGYTF. CDR3 DNA: TGTGCCAGCTCACTGGAAAGCGATTCTAACTATGGCTACACCTTC.

The V gene is TRBV7-9, the J gene TRBJ2-3, with 8 nucleotides matching TRBD1. Germline V gene lookup returns CDR1 SEHNR and CDR2 FQNEAQ (reference sequence). The CDR3 consists of 14 residues. Trimming took 5 bases from V and 2 from J; bases not matched to a gene: 3. CDR3 in amino acids: CASSGQGNTDTQYF. The CDR3 nucleotides read TGTGCCAGCAGCGGACAGGGCAACACAGATACGCAGTATTTT.

V usage is TRBV19 and J usage is TRBJ2-2; possibly TRBD1 for D (5 bases). V lost 0 bases to trimming and J lost 7 bases, with 18 bases between them. CDR3 size: 17 residues. Germline V gene lookup returns CDR1 LNHDA and CDR2 SQIVND (reference sequence). CDR3: CASSIDFGAGSVGELFF. CDR3 DNA sequence: TGTGCCAGTAGTATAGATTTTGGGGCAGGGTCGGTCGGGGAGCTGTTTTTT.

The gene calls are TRBV14 and TRBJ2-1; 10 nucleotides line up with TRBD2. The CDR3 runs to 17 residues. The germline V gene encodes CDR1 SGHDN and CDR2 FVKESK. With 8 bases clipped from V and 0 bases from J, the junction kept 10 bases outside the gene matches. The CDR3 loop is CASRNASGGSSYNEQFF. Here the CDR3 DNA reads TGTGCCAGCCGAAACGCTAGCGGGGGATCCTCCTACAATGAGCAGTTCTTC.

The rearrangement joins TRBV6-5 to TRBJ2-7, with 11 bases that match TRBD2. The CDR3 loop spans 15 amino acids. V gave up 5 bases and J gave up 6 bases; unmatched junction bases: 9. Germline loops: CDR1 MNHEY, CDR2 SVGAGI. CDR3 amino acids: CASSPSIAGGREQYF. The CDR3 region has the DNA TGTGCCAGCAGTCCTTCCATAGCGGGGGGGCGCGAGCAGTACTTC.

The gene calls are TRBV15 and TRBJ1-4; D not resolved. V lost 4 bases, J lost 8 bases, and 17 bases lay in between. This CDR3 comprises 15 residues. CDR1 and CDR2 (germline): LNHNV, YYDKDF (reference sequence). The CDR3 coding sequence is TGTGCCACCAGCAAACCCACGGGGTCTCAAGAAAAACTGTTTTTT. This encodes CATSKPTGSQEKLFF.

The chain recombines TRBV10-3 with TRBJ2-1; 12 nucleotides match TRBD1. The CDR3 is made up of 15 amino acids. The germline gives CDR1 ENHRY, CDR2 SYGVKD. With 4 bases clipped from V and 7 bases from J, the junction kept 5 bases outside the gene matches. The CDR3 DNA sequence: TGTGCCATCAGTGCGGGGACAGGGGGCATGAATGAGCAGTTCTTC. This encodes CAISAGTGGMNEQFF.

V and J are TRBV29-1 and TRBJ1-1; TRBD1 aligns across 10 bases. The germline CDR1 and CDR2 sequences are SQVTM and ANQGSEA. V gave up 6 bases and J gave up 9 bases; unmatched junction bases: 10. The CDR3 is made up of 13 amino acids. CDR3 DNA: TGCAGCGTCGCCACTGGGACAGGGGAGCAAGCTTTCTTT. Amino acids: CSVATGTGEQAFF.

The rearrangement uses TRBV7-8 and TRBJ1-5, with 7 bases fitting TRBD1. J gave up 5 bases and V 1 base, and 11 bases lay outside the gene matches. This CDR3 is built from 17 residues. Germline CDR1 is SGHVS and CDR2 is FQNEAQ. CDR3 sequence reads: CASSLERFWDRDQPQHF. The DNA of the CDR3 is TGTGCCAGCAGCTTAGAACGATTTTGGGACAGAGATCAGCCCCAGCATTTT.

The gene calls are TRBV7-2 and TRBJ2-3, with 8 nucleotides matching TRBD2. The CDR3 runs to 15 residues. Germline CDR1 is SGHTA and CDR2 is FQGNSA. V dropped 4 bases and J dropped 2; count of bases not matched to a gene: 5. The chain's CDR3 is CASSSLAGPTDTQYF. As DNA, the CDR3 is TGTGCCAGCAGCTCATTAGCGGGGCCCACAGATACGCAGTATTTT.

The J gene is TRBJ1-6, the V gene TRBV6-5, with D perhaps matching TRBD1 (5 bases). The CDR3 totals 14 residues. Germline CDR1 is MNHEY and CDR2 is SVGAGI. The ends were cut back, 6 bases at V and 6 bases at J, with 12 bases in the middle. CDR3 sequence: CASRRDGTNSPLHF. The CDR3 nucleotides read TGTGCCAGCAGGCGGGACGGGACTAATTCACCCCTCCACTTT.

This chain links TRBV5-8 with TRBJ2-3; tentative D call: TRBD2 (7 bases). The CDR3 runs 15 residues. Trimming took off 6 bases at V and 0 bases at J, with 14 bases between the two ends. In germline, CDR1 is SGHTS, CDR2 YDEGEE. Here the CDR3 reads CASIWGGRSTDTQYF. The CDR3 bases are TGTGCCAGCATATGGGGGGGCAGAAGCACAGATACGCAGTATTTT.

A few counts support this clone. The V and J genes are TRBV19 and TRBJ1-1; 7 bases are a match to TRBD1. The CDR3 is made up of 17 amino acids. The J segment lost 0 bases and the V segment lost 2 bases, leaving 9 bases of the junction unmatched. Germline V gene sequence: CDR1 LNHDA, CDR2 SQIVND (reference sequence). The CDR3 spells CASSILAQGTVNTEAFF. The DNA of the CDR3 is TGTGCCAGTAGTATATTGGCCCAAGGGACAGTGAACACTGAAGCTTTCTTT.